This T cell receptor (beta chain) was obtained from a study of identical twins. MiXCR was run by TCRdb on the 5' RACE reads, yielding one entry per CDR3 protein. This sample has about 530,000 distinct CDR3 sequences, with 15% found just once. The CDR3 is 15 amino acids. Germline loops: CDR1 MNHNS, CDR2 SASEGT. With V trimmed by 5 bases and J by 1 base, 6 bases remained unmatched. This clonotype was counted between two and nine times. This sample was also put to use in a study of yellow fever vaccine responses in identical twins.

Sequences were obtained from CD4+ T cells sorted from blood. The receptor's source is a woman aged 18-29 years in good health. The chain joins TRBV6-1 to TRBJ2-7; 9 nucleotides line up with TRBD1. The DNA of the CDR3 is TGTGCCAGCAGTCCCTTGACAGGGGGTTCCTACGAGCAGTACTTC. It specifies CASSPLTGGSYEQYF.